The text below deals with one TCR beta chain. In the authors' methods: It was from reference gene primer amplification that nucleated cell counts were estimated. Measured with immunoSEQ multiplex PCR; TCRdb has only the in-frame clones, and not every one. From that table come the V and J calls and clone size; the DNA was used to work out D and trimming. The sample includes roughly 300,000 clones, approximately 91% of them seen just once. The data derive from a study of blood T cell repertoires in COVID-19. Study overall: Acute and convalescent COVID-19 specimens originated in the United States, Italy and Spain.

Recruitment covered about two dozen US areas and drew participants whose ages spanned about 18 to 90 years. Assignments of participants to cohorts depended upon their own reported clinical history. The CDR3 runs 16 residues. The V gene is TRBV21-1, the J gene TRBJ1-5. TRBV21-1 is a pseudogene segment. The sequence came from a woman aged 40 to 50 with acute COVID-19. Sequencing was performed on PBMCs or T cells enriched from blood (not recorded which). The chain's CDR3 is CASSKSSKEGNQPQHF. CDR3 DNA sequence: TGTGCCAGCAGCAAGTCAAGCAAGGAGGGCAATCAGCCCCAGCATTTT.